The sequence of this T cell receptor beta chain was determined in a study of blood T cells in healthy people across ages (dated by TCRdb to the mid-2010s). At the level of the whole study: In model experiments, template switching captured about one uniquely barcoded TCR beta cDNA molecule for every two T cells. Using deep sequencing normalized with unique cDNA molecular identifiers, the study measured how TCR beta repertoire diversity changes with age. The donors were divided into four age groups: young (average around 16 years), middle-aged (around 37), aged (roughly 66) and long-lived (more than 75). To avoid experimental bias, donors of different ages were spread randomly across the sequencing lanes. Two additional independent replicas of 1 million unique cDNA reads from the same blood draw were analyzed for two donors (one aged 18 to 30 and one aged 80 or older). Study-wide findings and limitations: Observed TCR beta diversity per million T cells fell roughly linearly with age, and a significant reduction was already apparent by age around 36. Estimates of total diversity based on one million sequenced T cells were regarded as lower bounds and as underestimates. Because profiling used bulk unsorted PBMCs, naive and antigen-experienced compartments could not be compared conclusively. Because the CMV infection status of the donors was unknown, age-related changes in expanded clonotypes may potentially have been confounded. Compared with the aged group, the long-lived group had more naive CD4+ T cells, fewer expanded clones and increased TCR diversity, suggesting age selection. A strong correlation was found between observed TCR beta diversity and the percentage of naive T cells measured by flow cytometry.

The approximately 41 donors, aged about 6 to 90 years, were systemically healthy Caucasian individuals from Russia. Each donor gave around 9.5 milliliters of peripheral blood, collected into EDTA-treated Vacutainer tubes. PBMCs were isolated by Ficoll-Paque density-gradient centrifugation, with at least 7 million obtained per sample. Total RNA, at least 5 micrograms per sample, was extracted from PBMCs with Trizol reagent. For every donor, flow cytometry on a PBMC aliquot measured the percentage of naive CD45RAhigh/CD27high T cells. Libraries were made using 5' RACE. Sequencing instrument: Illumina HiSeq 2500. A second roughly 6 to 12 cycle PCR used a sample-barcoded 5' primer and a J-beta primer mix. A template-switch 5' adaptor carrying 12 random nucleotides introduced a unique molecular identifier onto each TCR beta cDNA molecule. At least 2.5 million CDR3-containing paired-end reads were obtained from each sample. The Mint cDNA synthesis kit, primed by a TRBC-specific oligonucleotide, was used to synthesize first-strand cDNA from all RNA. All cDNA was treated with uracil-DNA glycosylase and then went through a first 18-cycle PCR with the universal primers M1SS and BC2_uni_R. In the paper's pipeline: Each sample was normalized by randomly selecting 1 million high-quality reads, each carrying a distinct molecular identifier. Reads sharing molecular identifiers were discarded rather than binned into consensus sequences. MiTCR, set to a Q25 quality threshold and the strictest error-elimination algorithm, was used for CDR3 identification, clonotype clustering and error correction. A nonparametric unseen species model with Euler transformation was used to estimate a lower bound on total TCR beta diversity. TCRdb ran its own pipeline on the public reads, namely fastp trimming at Q25 and MiXCR clone calling, and kept in-frame beta chains. CDR3 protein duplicates are merged, each entry listing the most common genes and DNA. The V and J calls come from TCRdb's annotation, not from the publication. A total of approximately 730,000 distinct CDR3 sequences appear in this sample, 35% to 45% of them only once. Of the sample, under 25% falls within the top ten clones.

Taken from cysteine to phenylalanine, the CDR3 has 13 residues. Solely the CDR3 DNA is kept, with 39 bases framed from the first base. The germline V gene encodes CDR1 MGHDK and CDR2 SYGVNS. Regarding this clonotype: The antigen this receptor binds is unknown. The junction departs from germline at one end; a sequencing error may be responsible.

Recombination joined TRBV25-1 with TRBJ2-1, and 9 junction bases match TRBD1. The TCR originated in a woman aged 55-70 years in good health. Source material: blood. The nucleotide sequence reads as follows: TGTGCCACTGCCGGGACAGGGTACAATGGGCAGTTCTTC. It specifies CATAGTGYNGQFF.